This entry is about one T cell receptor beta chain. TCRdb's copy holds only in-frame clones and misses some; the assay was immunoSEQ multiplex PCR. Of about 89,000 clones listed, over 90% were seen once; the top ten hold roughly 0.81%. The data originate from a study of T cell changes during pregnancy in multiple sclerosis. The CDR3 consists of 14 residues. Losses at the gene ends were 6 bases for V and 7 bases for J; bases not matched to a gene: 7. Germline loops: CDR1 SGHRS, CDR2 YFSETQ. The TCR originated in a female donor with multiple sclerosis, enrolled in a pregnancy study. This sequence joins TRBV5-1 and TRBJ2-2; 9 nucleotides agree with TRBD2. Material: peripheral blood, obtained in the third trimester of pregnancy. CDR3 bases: TGCGCCAGCAACATAGCGGGAGCGCGCGGGGAGCTGTTTTTT. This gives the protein CASNIAGARGELFF.